Listed below are T cell receptor beta chains from one sample, sequenced in a study of blood T cell repertoires in COVID-19. The repertoire was sequenced with immunoSEQ multiplex PCR; TCRdb's copy has only in-frame clones and lacks some. The repertoire holds a few hundred thousand clones, with around 84% as singletons. The sequencing sample was made of peripheral blood. All receptors come from a woman in her 70s with active or convalescent COVID-19. CDR3s include the opening cysteine and the closing phenylalanine or tryptophan. D genes are given only for firm matches.

TRBJ1-2,TRBD1,TRBV11-2,CASSSLRDRARLNYGYTF
TRBJ2-3,.,TRBV19,CASSIGQLPSTDTQYF
TRBJ1-2,.,TRBV25-1,CASSELGQGNYGYTF
TRBJ1-4,.,TRBV7-2,CASSLQGRGDEKLFF
TRBJ1-2,TRBD1,TRBV5-6,CASSSGTGNYGYTF
TRBJ1-5,.,TRBV6-1,CASSDAGTYNQPQHF
TRBJ2-7,.,TRBV5-4,CASSLGGQLYEQYF
TRBJ1-2,.,TRBV18,CASSPPSVSDGYTF
TRBJ1-6,TRBD1,TRBV5-1,CASSPDRGLGGSPLHF
TRBJ1-6,TRBD1,TRBV6-2/TRBV6-3,CASSLHQAGGTLHF
TRBJ1-1,.,TRBV20-1,CSASRNTEAFF
TRBJ1-3,.,TRBV7-2,CASSSGFPGDTIYF
TRBJ2-1,.,TRBV4-2,CASSQGVSYNEQFF
TRBJ2-6,.,TRBV5-4,CASSEGSGANVLTF
TRBJ2-5,.,TRBV29-1,CSVGMSGTQYF
TRBJ2-1,.,TRBV5-8,CASTGKFEQFF
TRBJ2-2,.,TRBV10-3,CATGHGGELFF
TRBJ2-2,TRBD1,TRBV19,CASSITGGTPTGELFF
TRBJ1-1,.,TRBV7-8,CASSSQGALTEAFF
TRBJ2-7,.,TRBV2,CASSLMRYEQYF
TRBJ1-1,.,TRBV5-1,CASSSQTGYNTEAFF
TRBJ2-3,TRBD2,TRBV6-2/TRBV6-3,CASSYERGGLPDTQYF
TRBJ2-1,TRBD2,TRBV6-5,CASSLGLAGLGEQFF
TRBJ1-5,.,TRBV27,CASSFQDSNQPQHF
TRBJ1-2,.,TRBV18,CASSPGAGYGYTF
TRBJ2-1,.,TRBV6-1,CASSVEWGGYYNEQFF
TRBJ1-2,.,TRBV6-2/TRBV6-3,CASSDRQGSLYGYTF
TRBJ1-3,.,TRBV7-3,CASSLHGSGNTIYF
TRBJ2-5,TRBD2,TRBV6-2/TRBV6-3,CASSYSVLAGGPTQYF
TRBJ1-2,.,TRBV7-2,CASSLRDSPALNYGYTF
TRBJ1-5,.,TRBV4-3,CASSRTSTGQPQHF
TRBJ1-5,.,TRBV6-2/TRBV6-3,CASSYGSGRYSNQPQHF